This T cell receptor (beta chain) originates from a study of T-cell memory formation after mild COVID-19. Study at large: TCR clusters were largely donor specific.

In its sample, this clonotype was seen a few times. TCRdb analysed the 5' RACE reads with MiXCR anew, one entry per CDR3 protein. This table has about 290,000 distinct CDR3 sequences, 15% to 20% appearing once. The receptor was isolated from a young man who had mild COVID-19 (a few samples of this study predate the infection). Cell type and time point are not known. The specimen sequenced was PBMCs or a T cell subset sorted from them (not recorded which).

DNA for the CDR3: TGTGCCAGCAGCTTAGCGGGGTTCGTGTATGAAGCTTTCTTT. Translation: CASSLAGFVYEAFF. The V call is TRBV7-9, the J call TRBJ1-1; D unresolved. Deletions cut 0 bases from V and 7 bases from J, with 12 bases between. CDR3 length: 14 amino acids. CDR1 and CDR2 from the germline V gene are SEHNR and FQNEAQ (reference sequence).